The present entry profiles one T cell receptor (beta chain) with its context. Its binding antigen is unknown. No much larger clonotype is one base removed from it; base qualities were not supplied. Other DNA sequences within the sample encode an identical CDR3. These data originate in a study of T cell repertoires in ileal Crohn's disease (dated by TCRdb to between 2018 and 2021). For the wider study: Median disease duration was around eight years, and roughly 35% of patients were identified as active smokers at the time of surgery. Every patient underwent surgery because of a complication, which was stricturing disease in about 61% and penetrating disease in around 40%. About half of the patients received postoperative therapy: 11 received thiopurines and around 20 received anti-TNF agents. The M0 samples consisted of biopsies taken from the inflamed part of the ileum within the surgical resection specimen. For commercial TCRB immunosequencing, five hundred nanograms of biopsy DNA were submitted for each sample. TCR repertoire analysis was performed in a few dozen Crohn's disease patients drawn from a prospective multicentre cohort. The study was conducted in parallel with a multicentre cohort built to find predictors of early endoscopic recurrence after ileocolonic resection. Endoscopic postoperative recurrence was defined as a Rutgeerts score above i0. A total of 170 or so mucosal samples from roughly 60 patients were sequenced, with samples obtained at several locations on the surgical specimen and at postoperative endoscopy. Points the paper makes about the study in general: More high-frequency clones were carried by sorted CD8 T cells than by CD4 T cells, suggesting that mucosal expansions were mainly CD8. A significantly higher proportion of clonal expansions was observed in active smokers at surgery than in non-smokers (approximately 26% vs 17%, p=0.02). Only a subgroup of patients, of unstated size, had their mucosal CD4 and CD8 T cells sorted and sequenced. Endoscopic recurrence was linked to a higher percentage of high-frequency clones at surgery, and recurrence occurred in every patient whose clonality exceeded 26.8% (18/57).

The sample's time point label, in plain terms: inflamed ileum from the surgical specimen. Adults with ileal or ileocolonic Crohn's disease for whom ileocolonic resection was indicated were considered eligible. Whole ileal mucosal biopsies were kept frozen at -80 degrees C prior to DNA extraction. Genomic DNA was extracted from frozen whole biopsies using a TRizol-based method and was quantified with a NanoDrop 2000 spectrophotometer. Library method: the immunoSEQ multiplex PCR assay. Adaptive Biotechnology amplified the CDR3 regions from genomic DNA with a two-step multiplex PCR designed to control amplification bias. Primers covering every V and J gene segment were used in the first PCR, while barcodes and Illumina adapters were added in the second PCR. An Illumina instrument was used to sequence the CDR3 libraries. Per the authors' processing: Vendor-provided pipelines were combined with custom analysis of raw data in R/Bioconductor under R version 3.3.0. Clonality, ranging from 0 to 1, was calculated as the inverse of the normalised Shannon entropy of all productive clones. The repertoire share taken up by the top 100 clones defined high-frequency clones, and only clones that passed a 95% confidence test were kept. Repertoire diversity was measured with the Simpson index, and overlap between samples was measured with the Morisita-Horn index. In TCRdb, the immuneACCESS table is reduced to in-frame sequences with V and J assigned. These tables do not hold every clone; where another copy was compared, an unresolved V gene accounts for under half, and the others remain unexplained. The DNA was the basis for D and trimming; V, J and clone size are from that table. The sample contains 9,500 to 12,000 clones, roughly 84% of them found a single time. Jointly, the top ten make up over 7.5% of the sample.

V lost 2 bases and J lost 6 bases, and the count of bases not matched to a germline gene is 11. Taken from the germline V gene, the CDR1 and CDR2 loops are KGHSH and LQKENI. The CDR3 spans 17 residues, from the cysteine through the phenylalanine. Left in the record is the CDR3 DNA by itself, 51 bases read in frame from the first base. The sequenced sample consisted of ileal tissue. The sequence joins TRBV18 to TRBJ2-2, with TRBD2 identical over 8 junction bases. This TCR was sampled from an adult with Crohn's disease. The CDR3 region reads CASSPDPGTSVAGELFF. The nucleotide sequence is given as TGTGCCAGCTCACCAGACCCCGGGACTAGTGTGGCCGGGGAGCTGTTTTTT.